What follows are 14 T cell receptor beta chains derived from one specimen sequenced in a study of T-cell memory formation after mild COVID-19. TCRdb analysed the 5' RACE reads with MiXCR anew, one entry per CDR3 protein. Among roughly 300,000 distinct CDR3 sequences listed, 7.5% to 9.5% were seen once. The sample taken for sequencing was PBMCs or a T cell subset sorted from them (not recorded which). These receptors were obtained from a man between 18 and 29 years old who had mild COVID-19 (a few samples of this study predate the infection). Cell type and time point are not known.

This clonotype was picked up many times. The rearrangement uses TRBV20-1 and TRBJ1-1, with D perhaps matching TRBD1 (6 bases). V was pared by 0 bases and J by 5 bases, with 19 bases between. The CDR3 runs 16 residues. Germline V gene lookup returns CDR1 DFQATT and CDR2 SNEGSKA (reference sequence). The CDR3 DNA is TGCAGTGCTAGAGATGGGGGCGGGGGCGCTGGGACTGAAGCTTTCTTT. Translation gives CSARDGGGGAGTEAFF.

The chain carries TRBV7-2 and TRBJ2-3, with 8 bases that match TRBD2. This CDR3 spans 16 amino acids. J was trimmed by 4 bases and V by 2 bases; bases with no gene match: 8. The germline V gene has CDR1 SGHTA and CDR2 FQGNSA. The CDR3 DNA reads TGTGCCAGCAGCTTACCGGGGGGGGGCGACGCAGATACGCAGTATTTT. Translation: CASSLPGGGDADTQYF.

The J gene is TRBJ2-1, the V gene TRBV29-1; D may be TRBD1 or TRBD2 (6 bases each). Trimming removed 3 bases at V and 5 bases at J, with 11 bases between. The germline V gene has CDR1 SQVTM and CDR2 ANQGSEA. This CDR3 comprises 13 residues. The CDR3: CSVEVRGHNEQFF. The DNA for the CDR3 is TGCAGCGTTGAGGTCCGGGGGCACAATGAGCAGTTCTTC.

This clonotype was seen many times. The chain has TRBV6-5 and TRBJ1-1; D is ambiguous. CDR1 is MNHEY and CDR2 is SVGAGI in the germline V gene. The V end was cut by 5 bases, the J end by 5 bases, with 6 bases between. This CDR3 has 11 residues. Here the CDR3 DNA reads TGTGCCAGCAGTATGGGGACTGAAGCTTTCTTT. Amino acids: CASSMGTEAFF.

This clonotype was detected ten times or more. The CDR3 region is CASSYSTQATSTDTQYF. For the CDR3, the DNA is TGTGCCAGCAGTTACTCGACGCAAGCAACTAGCACAGATACGCAGTATTTT. This chain uses TRBV6-6 with TRBJ2-3; D unresolved. Germline values: CDR1 MNHNY, CDR2 SVGAGI (reference sequence). There are 17 residues in the CDR3. V lost 0 bases to trimming and J lost 0 bases, with 13 bases between them.

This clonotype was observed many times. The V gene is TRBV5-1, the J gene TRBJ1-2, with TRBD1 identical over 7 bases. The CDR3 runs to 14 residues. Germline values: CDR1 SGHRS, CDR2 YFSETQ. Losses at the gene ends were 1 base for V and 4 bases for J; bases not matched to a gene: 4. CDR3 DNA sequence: TGCGCCAGCAGCTTGACAGGGGTTGGCTATGGCTACACCTTC. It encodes CASSLTGVGYGYTF.

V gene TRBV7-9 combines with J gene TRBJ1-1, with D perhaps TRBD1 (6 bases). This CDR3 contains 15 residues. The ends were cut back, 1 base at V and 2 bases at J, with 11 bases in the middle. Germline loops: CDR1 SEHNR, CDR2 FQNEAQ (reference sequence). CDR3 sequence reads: CASSLGVGANTEAFF. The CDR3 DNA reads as TGTGCCAGCAGCTTAGGGGTGGGGGCTAACACTGAAGCTTTCTTT.

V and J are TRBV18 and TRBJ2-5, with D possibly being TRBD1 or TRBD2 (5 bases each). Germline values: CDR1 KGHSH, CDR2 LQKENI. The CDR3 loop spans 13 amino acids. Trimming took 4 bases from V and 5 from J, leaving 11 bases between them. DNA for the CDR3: TGTGCCAGCTCACGGGCCGAGGGGGAGACCCAGTACTTC. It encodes CASSRAEGETQYF. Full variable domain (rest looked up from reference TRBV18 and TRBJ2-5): NAGVMQNPRHLVRRRGQEARLRCSPMKGHSHVYWYRQLPEEGLKFMVYLQKENIIDESGMPKERFSAEFPKEGPSILRIQQVVRGDSAAYFCASSRAEGETQYFGPGTRLLVL.

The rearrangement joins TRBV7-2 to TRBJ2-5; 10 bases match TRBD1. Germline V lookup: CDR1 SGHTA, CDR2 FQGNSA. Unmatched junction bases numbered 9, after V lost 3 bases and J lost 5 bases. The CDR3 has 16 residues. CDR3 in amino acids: CASSLGPGQGSETQYF. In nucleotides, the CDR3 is TGTGCCAGCAGCTTGGGACCGGGACAGGGGTCCGAGACCCAGTACTTC.

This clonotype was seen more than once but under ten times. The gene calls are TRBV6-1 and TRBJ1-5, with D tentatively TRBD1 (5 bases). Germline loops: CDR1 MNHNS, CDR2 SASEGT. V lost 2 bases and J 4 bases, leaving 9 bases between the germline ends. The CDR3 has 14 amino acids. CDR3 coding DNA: TGTGCCAGCAGTGAAATCAGGGTTAATCAGCCCCAGCATTTT. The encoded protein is CASSEIRVNQPQHF.

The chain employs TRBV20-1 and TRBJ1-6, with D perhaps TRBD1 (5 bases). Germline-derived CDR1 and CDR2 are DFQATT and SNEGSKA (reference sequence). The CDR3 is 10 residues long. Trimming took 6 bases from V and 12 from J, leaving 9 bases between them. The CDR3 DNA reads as TGCAGTGCCCAAGGGGTACCCCTCCACTTT. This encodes CSAQGVPLHF.

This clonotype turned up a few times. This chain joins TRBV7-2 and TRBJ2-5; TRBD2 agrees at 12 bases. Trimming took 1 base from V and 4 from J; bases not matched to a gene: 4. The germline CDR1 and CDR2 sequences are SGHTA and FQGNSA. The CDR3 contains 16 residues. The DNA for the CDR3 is TGTGCCAGCAGCTTAGTGGCTAGCGGGGGGGGAGAGACCCAGTACTTC. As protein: CASSLVASGGGETQYF.

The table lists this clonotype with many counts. The CDR3 coding sequence is TGTGCCAGCAGCAAGCCGCAGCAGCGGGGGGTGAAGACCCAGTACTTC. It translates to CASSKPQQRGVKTQYF. This rearrangement joins TRBV21-1 to TRBJ2-5; the table's TRBD2 call for D was not verified on the DNA. TRBV21-1 is listed as a pseudogene. The CDR3 extends over 16 amino acids.

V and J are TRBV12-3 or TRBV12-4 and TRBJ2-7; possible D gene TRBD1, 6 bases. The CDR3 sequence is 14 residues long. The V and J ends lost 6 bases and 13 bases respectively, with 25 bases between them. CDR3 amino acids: CASSLDRYPSGRYF. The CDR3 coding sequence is TGTGCCAGCAGCCTAGACAGGTACCCCTCAGGGCGATACTTC.